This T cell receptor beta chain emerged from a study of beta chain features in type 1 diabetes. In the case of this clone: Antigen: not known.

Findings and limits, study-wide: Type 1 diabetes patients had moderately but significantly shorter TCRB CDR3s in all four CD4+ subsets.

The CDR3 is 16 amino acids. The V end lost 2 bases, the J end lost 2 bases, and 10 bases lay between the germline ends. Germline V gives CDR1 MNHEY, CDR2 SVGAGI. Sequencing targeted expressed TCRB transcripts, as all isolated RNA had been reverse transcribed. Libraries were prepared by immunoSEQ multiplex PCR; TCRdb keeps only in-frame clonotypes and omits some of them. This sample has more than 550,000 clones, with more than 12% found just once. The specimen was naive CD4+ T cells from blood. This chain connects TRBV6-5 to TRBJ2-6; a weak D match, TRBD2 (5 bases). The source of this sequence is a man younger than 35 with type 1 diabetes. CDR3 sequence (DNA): TGTGCCAGCAGTTACGATGGACTGGCTGGGGCCAACGTCCTGACTTTC. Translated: CASSYDGLAGANVLTF.